This TCR beta chain was identified during a study of identical twins. V lost 3 bases, J lost 7 bases, and 12 bases stayed unmatched. Germline CDR1 reads SGDLS; CDR2 reads YYNGEE. The CDR3 has 16 residues. Study conclusions and caveats: Diverse VJ usage suggested most zero-insertion clonotypes were not invariant T cells. Out-of-frame TCR alpha sharing observed in monozygotic twins exceeded model estimates. While abundant cord blood beta clonotypes carried fewer insertions, memory repertoires showed no such pattern.

Details on this clonotype: Its antigen is as yet unknown.

Addition of a universal primer site occurred through template switching, and cDNA carried unique molecular identifiers. TCRdb ran MiXCR on the 5' RACE reads and lists one entry per CDR3 protein. Among 640,000 or so distinct CDR3 sequences listed, approximately 6.1% were seen once. The genes are TRBV9 and TRBJ2-2; 7 positions agree with TRBD1. The material sequenced was naive T cells sorted from blood. The sequence derives from a man aged 18 to 35 in good health. CDR3 residues: CASSGQGRRAYGELFF. The CDR3 DNA reads as TGTGCCAGCAGCGGACAGGGCCGTCGGGCATACGGGGAGCTGTTTTTT.